The rows below give T cell receptor beta chains drawn from one sample of a study of blood T cell repertoires in COVID-19. Here immunoSEQ multiplex PCR was the method, and the copy in TCRdb shows in-frame clones only, minus some. The data hold just under 300,000 clones, with around 84% observed a single time. The sample taken for sequencing was peripheral blood. The receptors stem from a man between 65 and 85 years old with acute or convalescent COVID-19. Each CDR3 is given without its conserved first and last residue.

V	J	CDR3
TRBV28	TRBJ1-6	ASSLGARRGPLH
TRBV11-3	TRBJ2-5	ASSLGQGPLQETQY
TRBV9	TRBJ2-7	ASSPRGDISYEQY
TRBV11-2	TRBJ1-4	ASSRGQGFDEKLF
TRBV28	TRBJ1-6	ASSLGSKLH
TRBV5-1	TRBJ1-1	ASSDRTGGTEAF
TRBV5-4	TRBJ2-3	ASSSGSTDTQY
TRBV18	TRBJ1-2	ASSPSAGGSGYT
TRBV5-1	TRBJ1-4	ASSRGKDEKLF
TRBV19	TRBJ1-3	ASTGTVWGSSGNTIY
TRBV7-2	TRBJ2-7	ASSLAGWEQY
TRBV18	TRBJ2-2	ASSLDRVTGELF
TRBV4-2	TRBJ1-2	ASGDSPS
TRBV19	TRBJ2-1	ASSNPLAGSHNEQF